This TCR beta chain was found in a study of blood T cell repertoires in COVID-19. Some clones are missing from TCRdb's copy, which holds only in-frame ones; the method was immunoSEQ multiplex PCR. The repertoire holds approximately 480,000 clones, around 90% seen once, with about 0.75% in the top ten. Living in about 25 US areas, the participants were between 18 and 89 years of age. Clinical history as reported by participants underpinned cohort assignment. CDR3 length: 11 amino acids. The germline CDR1 and CDR2 sequences are DFQATT and SNEGSKA (reference sequence). This TCR was recovered from a woman under 30 who had recovered from COVID-19. This rearrangement joins TRBV20-1 to TRBJ1-6, with TRBD1 matching over 7 bases. The sample consisted of PBMCs or T cells enriched from blood (not recorded which). In DNA, the CDR3 is TGCAGCGGGGGACAGTATTCACCCCTCCACTTT. It translates to CSGGQYSPLHF.